Following are 17 T cell receptor beta chains from one sample sequenced in a study of early T cells in non-severe SARS-CoV-2 infection. TCRdb analysed the 5' RACE reads with MiXCR anew, one entry per CDR3 protein. Among 50,000 to 65,000 distinct CDR3 sequences listed, around 19% were seen once. The sequences come from whole blood, collected at baseline. Receptors were obtained from an adult who was a healthcare worker with PCR-confirmed SARS-CoV-2 infection or an uninfected control (not recorded which).

The rearrangement links TRBV4-1 to TRBJ1-6; 7 bases are a match to TRBD1. The CDR3 is 15 residues long. Trimming at V came to 2 bases and at J to 10 bases, leaving 8 bases not matched to a gene. CDR1 is MGHRA, CDR2 YSYEKL, per germline. In DNA form, the CDR3 reads TGCGCCAGCAGCCAACAAGACAGGGAGGGCTCACCCCTCCACTTT. Translating it yields CASSQQDREGSPLHF.

In this sample, this clonotype turned up a few times. CDR3 nucleotides: TGTGCCAGCAGTTCGCCGCCGGGACACGGAAACACCATATATTTT. It is translated as CASSSPPGHGNTIYF. The chain carries TRBV28 and TRBJ1-3, with D perhaps TRBD1 (6 bases). V lost 4 bases, J lost 4 bases, and 14 bases lay in between. The V gene's germline CDR1 is MDHEN and CDR2 SYDVKM. The CDR3 runs 15 residues.

The chain recombines TRBV15 with TRBJ2-1; D may be TRBD2 (5 bases). Trimming left V 3 bases short and J 9 bases short, with 24 bases between. The CDR3 consists of 17 residues. Germline V gene data show CDR1 as LNHNV and CDR2 as YYDKDF (reference sequence). DNA of the CDR3: TGTGCCACCAGCAGTGAGTACGGGGAAGGATTGTTAGGTGAGCAGTTCTTC. It codes for CATSSEYGEGLLGEQFF. Drawing the rest from reference TRBV15 and TRBJ2-1, the complete variable domain is DAMVIQNPRYQVTQFGKPVTLSCSQTLNHNVMYWYQQKSSQAPKLLFHYYDKDFNNEADTPDNFQSRRPNTSFCFLDIRSPGLGDTAMYLCATSSEYGEGLLGEQFFGPGTRLTVL.

This clonotype was counted between two and nine times. This chain links TRBV13 with TRBJ1-1; 7 positions match TRBD1. Germline CDR1 and CDR2: PRHDT and FYEKMQ (reference sequence). The CDR3 is 13 amino acids. V lost 4 bases and J lost 8; bases outside the gene matches: 7. In DNA form, the CDR3 reads TGTGCCAGCAGCTCGAACACGGACAGGGAAGCTTTCTTT. It specifies CASSSNTDREAFF. The whole variable domain, remainder taken from reference TRBV13 and TRBJ1-1, is AAGVIQSPRHLIKEKRETATLKCYPIPRHDTVYWYQQGPGQDPQFLISFYEKMQSDKGSIPDRFSAQQFSDYHSELNMSSLELGDSALYFCASSSNTDREAFFGQGTRLTVV.

The V call is TRBV11-2, the J call TRBJ2-1; the match to TRBD1 covers 7 bases. CDR3 length equals 14 residues. Germline trimming cut 6 bases from V and 5 bases from J; bases unmatched to any gene: 7. In germline, CDR1 is SGHAT, CDR2 FQNNGV. CDR3 residues: CASRPNRGHNEQFF. In DNA, the CDR3 is TGTGCCAGCAGACCGAACAGGGGCCACAATGAGCAGTTCTTC.

This clonotype was picked up many times. This chain uses TRBV7-9 with TRBJ1-2, with D possibly matching TRBD1 (6 bases). V dropped 1 base and J dropped 4 bases, with 13 bases sitting between them. Germline loops: CDR1 SEHNR, CDR2 FQNEAQ (reference sequence). The CDR3 extends over 15 amino acids. DNA of the CDR3: TGTGCCAGCAGCTTAGGACCGGGGGCCGGCTATGGCTACACCTTC. This sequence encodes CASSLGPGAGYGYTF.

This clonotype occurred a few times. The chain's CDR3 is CSVSQGLEPGEQYF. The CDR3 DNA follows: TGCAGCGTCTCGCAGGGACTAGAACCGGGCGAGCAGTACTTC. V usage is TRBV29-1 and J usage is TRBJ2-7; TRBD2 matches 8 bases. J gave up 6 bases and V 6 bases, and 13 bases lay outside the gene matches. Per germline, CDR1 SQVTM and CDR2 ANQGSEA. The CDR3 has 14 residues.

The V gene is TRBV19, the J gene TRBJ2-1; no definite D call. There are 11 residues in the CDR3. Germline values: CDR1 LNHDA, CDR2 SQIVND (reference sequence). The germline V and J ends were trimmed by 5 bases and 4 bases, with 3 bases remaining between them. Here the CDR3 DNA reads TGTGCCAGTAGTGTATACAATGAGCAGTTCTTC. Protein sequence: CASSVYNEQFF.

This clonotype showed up just a few times. The chain joins TRBV29-1 to TRBJ2-2; 10 bases line up with TRBD2. This CDR3 region has 16 residues. V trimming: 3 bases; J trimming: 5 bases; junction bases outside the gene matches: 9. Germline CDR1 reads SQVTM; CDR2 reads ANQGSEA. The DNA for the CDR3 is TGCAGCGTTGAGGCTAGCGGGAGAGTAGGGACCGGGGAGCTGTTTTTT. This encodes CSVEASGRVGTGELFF.

This clonotype was observed at least ten times. The chain couples TRBV6-6 to TRBJ2-7; tentatively, D is TRBD1 or TRBD2 (5 bases each). The germline V and J ends were trimmed by 7 bases and 3 bases, with 13 bases remaining between them. There are 13 residues in the CDR3. Germline V gene lookup returns CDR1 MNHNY and CDR2 SVGAGI (reference sequence). CDR3 loop: CASNSGPIYEQYF. CDR3 DNA: TGTGCCAGCAATTCGGGACCGATCTACGAGCAGTACTTC.

Comment on this clonotype: At one of its ends the junction is not consistent with the germline gene, which may arise from a read error. J is TRBJ2-7 and V is TRBV4-3, with D perhaps assigned TRBD1 or TRBD2 (5 bases each). Germline CDR1 and CDR2: LGHNA and YSLEER. The CDR3 is 14 residues long. CDR3 in DNA: TGCGCCAACAGCCTTACCGGGGCGGTCTACGAGCAGTACTTC. It encodes CANSLTGAVYEQYF.

This chain uses TRBV11-2 with TRBJ1-5; the D gene is possibly TRBD1 (5 bases). Germline V gene lookup returns CDR1 SGHAT and CDR2 FQNNGV. This CDR3 spans 16 amino acids. V was cut by 5 bases and J by 0 bases, with 14 bases left in between. CDR3 loop: CASSRTGGTSNQPQHF. Here the CDR3 DNA reads TGTGCCAGCAGCCGAACTGGGGGAACTAGCAATCAGCCCCAGCATTTT.

This clonotype was recorded many times. CDR3 residues: CASSQGQAYGYTF. The CDR3 DNA reads as TGTGCCAGCAGCCAAGGACAGGCATATGGCTACACCTTC. V is TRBV2 and J is TRBJ1-2; 7 bases are a match to TRBD1. The V and J ends lost 6 bases and 5 bases, in that order; junction bases with no gene match: 6. Per the germline V gene, CDR1 is SNHLY and CDR2 is FYNNEI. This CDR3 has 13 amino acids.

This clonotype appeared a few times. The V and J genes are TRBV20-1 and TRBJ1-4; TRBD1 might be the D (5 bases). The CDR3 loop spans 14 amino acids. V was clipped by 6 bases and J by 5 bases, with 16 bases between them. The germline CDR1 and CDR2 sequences are DFQATT and SNEGSKA (reference sequence). Here the CDR3 DNA reads TGCAGTGCCACGACAGCCGGTGAGAATGAAAAACTGTTTTTT. Its protein is CSATTAGENEKLFF.

This rearrangement joins TRBV9 to TRBJ2-3; D uncertain. The V gene lost 2 bases and the J gene lost 6 bases, with 7 bases spanning the gap. Germline lookup yields CDR1 SGDLS and CDR2 YYNGEE. This CDR3 is built from 12 residues. The CDR3, as DNA: TGTGCCAGCAGCGTCAATTTTGATACGCAGTATTTT. Translation gives CASSVNFDTQYF.

This clonotype was detected ten times or more. The chain is built from TRBV4-3 and TRBJ1-1; D remains ambiguous. Germline V gives CDR1 LGHNA, CDR2 YSLEER. Trimming cost V 0 bases and J 4 bases, with 12 bases left between them. The CDR3 has 15 amino acids. In DNA, the CDR3 is TGCGCCAGCAGCCAAGATTTATCTGGTATCACTGAAGCTTTCTTT. Protein product: CASSQDLSGITEAFF.

In its sample, this clonotype was seen many times. The gene calls are TRBV11-2 and TRBJ1-2, with D possibly being TRBD1 (5 bases). The V gene lost 2 bases and the J gene lost 4 bases, with 14 bases spanning the gap. CDR1 SGHAT and CDR2 FQNNGV come from the germline V gene. The CDR3 runs 15 residues. CDR3 DNA: TGTGCCAGCAGCTTAAGCCGGGACGGATTCTATGGCTACACCTTC. Its translation is CASSLSRDGFYGYTF.